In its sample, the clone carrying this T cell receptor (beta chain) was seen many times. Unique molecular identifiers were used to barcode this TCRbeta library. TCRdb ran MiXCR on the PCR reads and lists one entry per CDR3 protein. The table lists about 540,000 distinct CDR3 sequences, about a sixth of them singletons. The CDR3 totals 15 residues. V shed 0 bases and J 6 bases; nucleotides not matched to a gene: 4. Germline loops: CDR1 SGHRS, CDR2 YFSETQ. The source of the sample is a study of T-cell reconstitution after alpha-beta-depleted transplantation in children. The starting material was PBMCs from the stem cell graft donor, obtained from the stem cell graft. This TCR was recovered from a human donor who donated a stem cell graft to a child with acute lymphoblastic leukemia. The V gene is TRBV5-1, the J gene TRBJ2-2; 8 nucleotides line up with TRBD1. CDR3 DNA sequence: TGCGCCAGCAGCTTGGTGGCAGGGGGCCCCGGGGAGCTGTTTTTT. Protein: CASSLVAGGPGELFF.